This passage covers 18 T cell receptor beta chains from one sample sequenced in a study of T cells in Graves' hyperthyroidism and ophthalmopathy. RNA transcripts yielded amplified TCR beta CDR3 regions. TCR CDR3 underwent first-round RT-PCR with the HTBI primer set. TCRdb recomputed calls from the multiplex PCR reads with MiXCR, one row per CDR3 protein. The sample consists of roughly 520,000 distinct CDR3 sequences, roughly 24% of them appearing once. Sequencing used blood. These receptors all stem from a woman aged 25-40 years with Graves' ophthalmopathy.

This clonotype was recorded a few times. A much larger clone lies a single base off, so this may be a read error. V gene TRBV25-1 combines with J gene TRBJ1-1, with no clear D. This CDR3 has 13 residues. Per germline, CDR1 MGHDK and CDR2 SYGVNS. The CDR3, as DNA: TGTGCCAGCAGTGGGGCGGGTGGCCGGTTGGCTTGCTTT. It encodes CASSGAGGRLACF.

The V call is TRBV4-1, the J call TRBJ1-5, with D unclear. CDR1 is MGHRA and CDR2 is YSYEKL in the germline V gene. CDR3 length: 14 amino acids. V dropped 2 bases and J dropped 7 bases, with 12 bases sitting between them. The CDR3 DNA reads TGCGCCAGCAGCCAACTTATTCTAGGGCAGCCCCAGCATTTT. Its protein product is CASSQLILGQPQHF.

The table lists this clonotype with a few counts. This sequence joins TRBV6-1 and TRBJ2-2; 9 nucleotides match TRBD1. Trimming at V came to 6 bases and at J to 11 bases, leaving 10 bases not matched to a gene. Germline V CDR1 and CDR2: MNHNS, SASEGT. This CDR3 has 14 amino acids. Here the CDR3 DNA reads TGTGCCAGCAGAACCTCGGGACAGGGAAGAGAGCTGTTTTTT. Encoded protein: CASRTSGQGRELFF.

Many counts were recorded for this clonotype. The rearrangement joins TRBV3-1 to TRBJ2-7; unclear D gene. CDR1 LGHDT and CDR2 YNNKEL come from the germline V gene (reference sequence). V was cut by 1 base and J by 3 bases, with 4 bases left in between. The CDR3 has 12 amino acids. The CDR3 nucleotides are TGTGCCAGCAGCCAAGGAATCTACGAGCAGTACTTC. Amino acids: CASSQGIYEQYF.

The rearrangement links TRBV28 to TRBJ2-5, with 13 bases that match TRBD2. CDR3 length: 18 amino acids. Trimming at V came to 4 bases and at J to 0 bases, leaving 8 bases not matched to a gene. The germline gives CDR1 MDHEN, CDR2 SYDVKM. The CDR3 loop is CASSSPTSGRLYQETQYF. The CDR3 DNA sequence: TGTGCCAGCAGTTCCCCGACTAGCGGGAGGTTGTACCAAGAGACCCAGTACTTC.

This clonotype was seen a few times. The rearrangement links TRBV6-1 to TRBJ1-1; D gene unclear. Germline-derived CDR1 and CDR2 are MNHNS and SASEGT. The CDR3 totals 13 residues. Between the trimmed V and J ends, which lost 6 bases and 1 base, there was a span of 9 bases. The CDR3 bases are TGTGCCAGCAGGCAAATTGGGAACACTGAAGCTTTCTTT. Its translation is CASRQIGNTEAFF.

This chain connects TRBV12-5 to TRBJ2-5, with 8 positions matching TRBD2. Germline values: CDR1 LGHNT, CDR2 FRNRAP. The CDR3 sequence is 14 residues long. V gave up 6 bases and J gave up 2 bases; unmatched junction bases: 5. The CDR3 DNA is TGTGCTAGTGGCCTAAGCGGGGGTCAAGAGACCCAGTACTTC. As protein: CASGLSGGQETQYF.

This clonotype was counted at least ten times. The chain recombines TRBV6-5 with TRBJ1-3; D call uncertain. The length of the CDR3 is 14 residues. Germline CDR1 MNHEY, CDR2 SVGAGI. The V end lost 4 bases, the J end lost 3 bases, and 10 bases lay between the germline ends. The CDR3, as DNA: TGTGCCAGCAGTTCCGGGGTTTATGGAAACACCATATATTTT. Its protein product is CASSSGVYGNTIYF.

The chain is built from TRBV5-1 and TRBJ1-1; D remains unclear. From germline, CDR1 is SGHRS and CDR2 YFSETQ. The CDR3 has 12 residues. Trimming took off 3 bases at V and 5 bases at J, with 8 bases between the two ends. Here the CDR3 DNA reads TGCGCCAGCAGCTGGGTAGGTACTGAAGCTTTCTTT. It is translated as CASSWVGTEAFF.

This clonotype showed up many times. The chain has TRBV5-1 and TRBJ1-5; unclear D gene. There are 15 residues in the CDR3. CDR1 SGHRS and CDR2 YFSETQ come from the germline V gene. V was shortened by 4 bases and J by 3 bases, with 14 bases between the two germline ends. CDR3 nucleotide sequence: TGCGCCAGCAGCGCCTCGGTCGGCCCCAATCAGCCCCAGCATTTT. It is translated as CASSASVGPNQPQHF. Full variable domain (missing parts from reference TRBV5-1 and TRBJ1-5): KAGVTQTPRYLIKTRGQQVTLSCSPISGHRSVSWYQQTPGQGLQFLFEYFSETQRNKGNFPGRFSGRQFSNSRSEMNVSTLELGDSALYLCASSASVGPNQPQHFGDGTRLSIL.

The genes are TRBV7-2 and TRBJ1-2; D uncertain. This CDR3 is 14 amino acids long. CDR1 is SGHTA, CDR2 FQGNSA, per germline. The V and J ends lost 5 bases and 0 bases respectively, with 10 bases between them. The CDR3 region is CASSPTSSNYGYTF. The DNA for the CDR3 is TGTGCCAGCAGCCCGACGTCCTCTAACTATGGCTACACCTTC.

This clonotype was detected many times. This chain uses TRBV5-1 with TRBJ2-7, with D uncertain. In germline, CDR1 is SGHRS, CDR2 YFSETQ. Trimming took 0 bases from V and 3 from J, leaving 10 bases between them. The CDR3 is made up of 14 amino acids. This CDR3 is CASSLESLHYEQYF. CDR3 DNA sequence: TGCGCCAGCAGCTTGGAGTCGCTACACTACGAGCAGTACTTC.

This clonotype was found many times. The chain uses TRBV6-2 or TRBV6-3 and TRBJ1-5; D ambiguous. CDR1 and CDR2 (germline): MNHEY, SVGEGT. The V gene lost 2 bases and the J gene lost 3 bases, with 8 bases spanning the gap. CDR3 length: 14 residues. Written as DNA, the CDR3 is TGTGCCAGCAGTTACGGGCAGGCCAATCAGCCCCAGCATTTT. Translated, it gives CASSYGQANQPQHF.

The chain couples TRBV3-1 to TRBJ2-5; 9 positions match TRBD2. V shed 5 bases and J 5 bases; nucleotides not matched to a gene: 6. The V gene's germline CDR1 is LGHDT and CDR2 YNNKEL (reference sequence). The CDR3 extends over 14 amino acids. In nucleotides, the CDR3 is TGTGCCAGCAGCGAAGCGGGGGGCGAGGAGACCCAGTACTTC. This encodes CASSEAGGEETQYF.

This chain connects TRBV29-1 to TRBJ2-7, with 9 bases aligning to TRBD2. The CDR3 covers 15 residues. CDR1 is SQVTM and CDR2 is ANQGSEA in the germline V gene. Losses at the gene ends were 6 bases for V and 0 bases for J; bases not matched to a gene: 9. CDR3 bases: TGCAGCGTCATTAGCGGGGGTGCTACCTCCTACGAGCAGTACTTC. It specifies CSVISGGATSYEQYF.

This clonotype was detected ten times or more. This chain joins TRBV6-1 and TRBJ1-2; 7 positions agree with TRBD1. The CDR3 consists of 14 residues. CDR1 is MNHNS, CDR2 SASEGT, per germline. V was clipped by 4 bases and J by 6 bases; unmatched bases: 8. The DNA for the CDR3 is TGTGCCAGCAGTGTTCAGGGGGGCCTGGATGGCTACACCTTC. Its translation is CASSVQGGLDGYTF.

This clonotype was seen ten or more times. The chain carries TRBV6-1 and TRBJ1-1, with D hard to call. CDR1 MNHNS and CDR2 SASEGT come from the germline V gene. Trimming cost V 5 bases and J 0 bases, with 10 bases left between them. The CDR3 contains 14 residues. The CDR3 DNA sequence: TGTGCCAGCAGTCGAACAGACATGAACACTGAAGCTTTCTTT. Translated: CASSRTDMNTEAFF.

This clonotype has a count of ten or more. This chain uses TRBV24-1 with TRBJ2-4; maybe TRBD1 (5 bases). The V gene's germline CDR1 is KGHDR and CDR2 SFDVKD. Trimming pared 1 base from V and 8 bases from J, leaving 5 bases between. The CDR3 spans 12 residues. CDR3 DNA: TGTGCCACCAGTGATTTCAGGGACATTCAGTACTTC. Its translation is CATSDFRDIQYF.